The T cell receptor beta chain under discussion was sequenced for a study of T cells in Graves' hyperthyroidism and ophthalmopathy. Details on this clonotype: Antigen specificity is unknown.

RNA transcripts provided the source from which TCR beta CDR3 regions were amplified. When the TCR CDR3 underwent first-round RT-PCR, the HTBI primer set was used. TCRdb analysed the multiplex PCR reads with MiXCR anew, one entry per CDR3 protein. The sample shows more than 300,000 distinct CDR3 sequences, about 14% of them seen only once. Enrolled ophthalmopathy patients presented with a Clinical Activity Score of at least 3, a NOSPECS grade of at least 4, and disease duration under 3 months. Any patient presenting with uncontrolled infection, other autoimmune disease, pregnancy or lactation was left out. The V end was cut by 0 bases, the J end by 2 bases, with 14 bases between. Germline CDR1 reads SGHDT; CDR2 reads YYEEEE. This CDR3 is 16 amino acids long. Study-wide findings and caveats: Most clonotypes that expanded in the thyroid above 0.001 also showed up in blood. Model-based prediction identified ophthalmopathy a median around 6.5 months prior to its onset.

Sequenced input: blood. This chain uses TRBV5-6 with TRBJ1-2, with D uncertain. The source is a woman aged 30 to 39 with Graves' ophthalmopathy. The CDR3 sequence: CASSLDRPAFNYGYTF. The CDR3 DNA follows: TGTGCCAGCAGCTTGGATCGTCCAGCGTTCAACTATGGCTACACCTTC.